This TCR beta chain was recovered during a study of blood T cell repertoires in COVID-19. Study-level background: In each case, the material was cDNA or gDNA derived from T cells, B-cell-depleted T cells, or PBMCs.

With 3 bases clipped from V and 4 bases from J, the junction kept 8 bases outside the gene matches. CDR1 is SGHTS and CDR2 is YDEGEE in the germline V gene. This CDR3 spans 16 amino acids. How the authors handled the data: Reference gene primer amplification in the assay estimated nucleated cell counts. Here immunoSEQ multiplex PCR was the method, and the copy in TCRdb shows in-frame clones only, minus some. V and J calls plus clone size are reproduced from that table; the DNA served to infer D and trimming. The data hold about 99,000 clones, with more than 75% observed a single time. V and J are TRBV5-8 and TRBJ2-5; 11 bases map to TRBD2. What was sequenced was peripheral blood. The TCR sequence derives from a man over 45 with acute or convalescent COVID-19. The CDR3 nucleotides are TGTGCCAGCAGCTCCCTAGCGGGAGGAGGGTCAGAGACCCAGTACTTC. Protein sequence: CASSSLAGGGSETQYF.